Here is one T cell receptor beta chain with its context. This clonotype was counted between two and nine times. Its target antigen remains unknown. Per-nucleotide qualities are absent, and no much larger clonotype sits a single base away. Rearranged TRB sequences spanning V, D and J segments were amplified by multiplex touch-down PCR using a mixed TRB-A/B primer pool. Two consecutive PCR reactions with Phusion HS II polymerase added Illumina adapters and sample indices to the amplicons. The amplicons were purified from gel with the NucleoSpin Gel and PCR Clean-up kit and then assessed with Qubit and an Agilent 2100 Bioanalyzer. The libraries were sequenced on an Illumina MiSeq with 600-cycle, single-indexed, paired-end runs. From the authors' description of their analysis: Processing of the TRB sequences was carried out with MiXCR versions 2.12 and 3.0.5. Each unique CDR3 nucleotide sequence counted as one clone, and only productive sequences with at least two reads were retained. The repertoire metrics were Shannon diversity, evenness, clonality (calculated as one minus evenness), and diversity profiles parameterized by alpha from 0 to 5. The IGoR algorithm was used to calculate generation probabilities of clones in the paired pre- and post-chemotherapy samples. Starting from the raw public reads, TCRdb applied fastp trimming at Q25, assembled clones with MiXCR and retained in-frame beta chains. Each CDR3 protein appears once, grouped with its most common genes and DNA. TCRdb, not the original authors, processed these V and J calls. For this sample there are 3,000 or so distinct CDR3 sequences; roughly 23% appear just once. The top ten clonotypes cover about 3.2% of the sample.

This entry is derived from a study of T cell repertoires in aging, cancer and after chemotherapy (dated 2019 in TCRdb). General notes on the study: Donors spanned six age groups from 30 or younger to 70 or older, with at least three individuals per group. Paired pre- and post-chemotherapy samples in the solid tumor group came from brain tumor (glioblastoma) patients receiving temozolomide-based therapy. The full dataset contained millions of TCR reads. To look at immunoaging and at how T cells reconstitute after chemotherapy, the study profiled TCR beta repertoires in peripheral blood from both healthy donors and cancer patients. A cohort of over 200 cancer patients (approximately 92 with hematological and roughly 120 with solid cancers) was assembled, and about 95 healthy donors were included as a reference group.

On the study overall, not on this receptor specifically: In healthy donors, the decline in TCR diversity with age was mainly explained by loss of richness, whereas in cancer patients loss of evenness was also found to contribute. An increase in median generation probability over the chemotherapy interval was observed in both cancer cohorts, suggesting that the repertoire was reconstituted through rebound thymic output. According to the authors, the repertoire data do not permit conclusions about immunological memory after chemotherapy. Compared with age-matched healthy donors, untreated patients with hematological or solid cancers had significantly lower TCR diversity and higher clonality in blood.

CDR1 and CDR2, per the germline V gene, are MNHEY and SVGAGI. V loses 7 bases, J loses 4 bases, and the germline ends lie 13 bases apart. Its CDR3 holds 13 amino acids, cysteine through phenylalanine. Kept here is only the CDR3 DNA, which spans 39 bases and is read in frame from base 1. TCR beta rearrangements were amplified from genomic DNA isolated from peripheral blood, not from sorted cells or RNA. The V gene is TRBV6-5 and the J gene is TRBJ1-2; TRBD1 is a possible D gene, resting on 6 matching bases. This TCR derives from a human donor with a solid tumor. Specimen: blood. The bases are TGTGCCAGCATTAACAGGGCTGGCTATGGCTACACCTTC. This encodes CASINRAGYGYTF.